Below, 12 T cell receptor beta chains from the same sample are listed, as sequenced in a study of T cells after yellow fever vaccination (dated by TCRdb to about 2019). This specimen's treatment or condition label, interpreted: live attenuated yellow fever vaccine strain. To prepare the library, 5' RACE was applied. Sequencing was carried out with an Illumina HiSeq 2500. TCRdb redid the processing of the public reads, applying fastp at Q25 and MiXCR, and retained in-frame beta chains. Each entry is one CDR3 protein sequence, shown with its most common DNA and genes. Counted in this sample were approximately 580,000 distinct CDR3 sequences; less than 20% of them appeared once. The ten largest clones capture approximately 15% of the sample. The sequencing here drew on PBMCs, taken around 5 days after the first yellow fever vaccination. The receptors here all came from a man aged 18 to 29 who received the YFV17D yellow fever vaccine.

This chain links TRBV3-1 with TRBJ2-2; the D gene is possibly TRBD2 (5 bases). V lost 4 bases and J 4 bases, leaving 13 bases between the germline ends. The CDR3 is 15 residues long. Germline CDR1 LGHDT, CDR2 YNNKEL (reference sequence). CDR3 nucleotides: TGTGCCAGCAGCCTGGGGAGAGCTTTCACCGGGGAGCTGTTTTTT. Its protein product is CASSLGRAFTGELFF.

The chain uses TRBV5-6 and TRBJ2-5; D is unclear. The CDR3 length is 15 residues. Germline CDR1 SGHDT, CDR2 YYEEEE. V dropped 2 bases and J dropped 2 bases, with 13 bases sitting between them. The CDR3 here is CASSFWSGRQETQYF. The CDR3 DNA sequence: TGTGCCAGCAGCTTCTGGTCAGGAAGACAAGAGACCCAGTACTTC.

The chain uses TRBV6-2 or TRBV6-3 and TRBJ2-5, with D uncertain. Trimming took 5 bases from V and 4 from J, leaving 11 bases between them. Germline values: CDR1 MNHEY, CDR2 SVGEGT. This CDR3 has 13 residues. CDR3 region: CASSTGWGETQYF. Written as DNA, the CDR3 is TGTGCCAGCAGTACTGGATGGGGAGAGACCCAGTACTTC.

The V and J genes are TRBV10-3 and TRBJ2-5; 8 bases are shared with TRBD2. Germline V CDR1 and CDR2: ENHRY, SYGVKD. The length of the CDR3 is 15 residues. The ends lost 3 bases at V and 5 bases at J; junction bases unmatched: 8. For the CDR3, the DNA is TGTGCCATCAGTGACCGAGCGGGGGTCGACGAGACCCAGTACTTC. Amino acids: CAISDRAGVDETQYF.

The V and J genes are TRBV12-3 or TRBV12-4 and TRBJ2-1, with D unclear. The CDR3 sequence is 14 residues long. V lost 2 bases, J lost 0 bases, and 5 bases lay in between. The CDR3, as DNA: TGTGCCAGCAGTTTACCGGTCTCCTACAATGAGCAGTTCTTC. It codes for CASSLPVSYNEQFF.

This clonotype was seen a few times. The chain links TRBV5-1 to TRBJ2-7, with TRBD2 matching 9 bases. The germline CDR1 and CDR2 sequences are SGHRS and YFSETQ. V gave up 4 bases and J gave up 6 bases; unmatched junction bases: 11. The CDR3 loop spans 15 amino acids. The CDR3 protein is CASSQNIAGVREQYF. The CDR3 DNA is TGCGCCAGCAGCCAGAATATAGCGGGGGTCCGCGAGCAGTACTTC.

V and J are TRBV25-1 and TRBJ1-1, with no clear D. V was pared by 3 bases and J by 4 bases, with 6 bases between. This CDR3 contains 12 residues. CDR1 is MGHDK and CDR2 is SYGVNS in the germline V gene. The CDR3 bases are TGTGCCAGCAGTGAGTTCTCCACTGAAGCTTTCTTT. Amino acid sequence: CASSEFSTEAFF.

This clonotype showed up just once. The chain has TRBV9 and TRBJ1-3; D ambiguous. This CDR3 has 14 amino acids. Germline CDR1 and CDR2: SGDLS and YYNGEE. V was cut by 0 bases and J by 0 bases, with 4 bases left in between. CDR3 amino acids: CASSVEASGNTIYF. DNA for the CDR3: TGTGCCAGCAGCGTAGAGGCCTCTGGAAACACCATATATTTT.

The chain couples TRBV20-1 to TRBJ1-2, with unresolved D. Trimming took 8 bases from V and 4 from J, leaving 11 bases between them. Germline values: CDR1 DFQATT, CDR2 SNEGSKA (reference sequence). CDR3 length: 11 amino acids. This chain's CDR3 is CSTTTGYGYTF. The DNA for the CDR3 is TGCAGTACAACAACCGGCTATGGCTACACCTTC.

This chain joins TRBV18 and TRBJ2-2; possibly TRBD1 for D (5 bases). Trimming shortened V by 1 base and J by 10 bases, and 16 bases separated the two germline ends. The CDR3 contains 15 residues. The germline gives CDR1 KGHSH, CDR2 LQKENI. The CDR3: CASSPQGQVLTELFF. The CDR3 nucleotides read TGTGCCAGCTCACCACAGGGGCAGGTCCTTACGGAGCTGTTTTTT.

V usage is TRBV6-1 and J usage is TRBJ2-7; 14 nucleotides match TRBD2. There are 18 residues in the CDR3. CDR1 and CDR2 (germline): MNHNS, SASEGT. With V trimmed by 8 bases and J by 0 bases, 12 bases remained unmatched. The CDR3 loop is CASRPGLAGGNSSYEQYV. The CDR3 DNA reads TGTGCCAGCCGACCCGGACTAGCGGGGGGAAATAGCTCCTACGAGCAGTACGTC.

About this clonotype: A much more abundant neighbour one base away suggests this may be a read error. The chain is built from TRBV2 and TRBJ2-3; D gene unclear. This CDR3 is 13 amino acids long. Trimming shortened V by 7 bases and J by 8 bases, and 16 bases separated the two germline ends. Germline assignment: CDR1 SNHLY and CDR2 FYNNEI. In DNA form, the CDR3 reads TGTGCCAGCACTCGCTCGGTCGCAGTTACGCAGTATTTT. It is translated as CASTRSVAVTQYF.